Below are 26 T cell receptor beta chains sequenced from a single sample in a study of metastatic and nonmetastatic thyroid tumors. Prior to thyroid surgery, none of the patients had received any treatment. TCRdb re-called clones from the PCR reads using MiXCR. The sample includes 20,000 to 25,000 clones, around an eighth seen only once; the top ten take roughly a sixth. What was sequenced was blood. The source of these receptors is a female donor with papillary thyroid cancer or a benign thyroid nodule (not recorded which). Some clones in this sample may be carry-over from other donors' samples.

There are many counts of this clone. The same CDR3 arises from other DNA sequences in this sample as well. V and J are TRBV12-3 or TRBV12-4 and TRBJ2-5, with D hard to call. The V end lost 4 bases, the J end lost 2 bases, and 8 bases lay between the germline ends. The CDR3 has 13 amino acids. CDR3 nucleotides: TGTGCCAGCAGTTACACGGGTCAAGAGACCCAGTACTTC. Protein sequence: CASSYTGQETQYF.

This clone has ten or more counts. The CDR3 loop reads CASSLSRNNQPQHF. The DNA of the CDR3 is TGTGCCAGCAGTTTATCCCGAAACAATCAGCCCCAGCATTTT. J is TRBJ1-5 and V is TRBV27; no clear D gene. The ends were cut back, 0 bases at V and 3 bases at J, with 6 bases in the middle. Germline CDR1 and CDR2: MNHEY and SMNVEV (reference sequence). The CDR3 spans 14 residues.

This clone has more than one count but fewer than ten. CDR3 residues: CASSLALNEKLFF. The CDR3 bases are TGTGCCAGCAGCTTAGCCCTCAATGAAAAACTGTTTTTT. The chain is built from TRBV7-9 and TRBJ1-4; no definite D call. Germline V gives CDR1 SEHNR, CDR2 FQNEAQ (reference sequence). This CDR3 has 13 residues. Trimming pared 0 bases from V and 5 bases from J, leaving 4 bases between.

Only a few counts were recorded for this clone. The chain joins TRBV6-2 or TRBV6-3 to TRBJ1-5, with D maybe TRBD1 (6 bases). The germline CDR1 and CDR2 sequences are MNHEY and SVGEGT. Trimming cost V 6 bases and J 2 bases, with 14 bases left between them. The CDR3 totals 15 residues. The CDR3 DNA follows: TGTGCCAGCAGCCGAACAGGGATGGGCAATCAGCCCCAGCATTTT. This encodes CASSRTGMGNQPQHF.

This clone came up many times. This chain uses TRBV11-3 with TRBJ1-1, with no clear D. Trimming took off 3 bases at V and 1 base at J, with 9 bases between the two ends. This CDR3 region has 14 residues. CDR1 is SGHNT, CDR2 YENEEA, per germline. The CDR3 DNA follows: TGTGCCAGCAGCTTGAGGGTGGGGAACACTGAAGCTTTCTTT. As protein: CASSLRVGNTEAFF.

In its sample, this clone was seen many times. V gene TRBV29-1 combines with J gene TRBJ2-5; D is uncertain. This CDR3 spans 14 amino acids. Trimming pared 5 bases from V and 7 bases from J, leaving 20 bases between. Germline assignment: CDR1 SQVTM and CDR2 ANQGSEA. CDR3 sequence (DNA): TGCAGCGTTCCATCCCCTCACACAGCACGGACCCAGTACTTC. Translation gives CSVPSPHTARTQYF.

This clone was recorded many times. The V and J genes are TRBV5-1 and TRBJ1-5, with 9 bases matching TRBD1. CDR1 SGHRS and CDR2 YFSETQ come from the germline V gene. The CDR3 consists of 14 residues. Trimming took 4 bases from V and 7 from J; bases not matched to a gene: 6. Here the CDR3 reads CASSPGQGWQPQHF. CDR3 coding DNA: TGCGCCAGCAGCCCGGGACAGGGATGGCAGCCCCAGCATTTT. The whole variable domain, remainder taken from reference TRBV5-1 and TRBJ1-5, is KAGVTQTPRYLIKTRGQQVTLSCSPISGHRSVSWYQQTPGQGLQFLFEYFSETQRNKGNFPGRFSGRQFSNSRSEMNVSTLELGDSALYLCASSPGQGWQPQHFGDGTRLSIL.

The rearrangement links TRBV11-2 to TRBJ2-2; D may correspond to TRBD1 or TRBD2 (5 bases each). V was shortened by 4 bases and J by 6 bases, with 9 bases between the two germline ends. This CDR3 is built from 13 residues. Germline V gene data show CDR1 as SGHAT and CDR2 as FQNNGV. CDR3 amino acids: CASSWGPSGELFF. The CDR3 DNA reads TGTGCCAGCAGCTGGGGACCTTCCGGGGAGCTGTTTTTT.

This clone was detected ten times or more. The chain recombines TRBV7-2 with TRBJ2-3; 10 positions agree with TRBD2. The CDR3 extends over 15 amino acids. From germline, CDR1 is SGHTA and CDR2 FQGNSA. The trim removed 1 base at V and 8 bases at J, leaving 6 bases unmatched. The CDR3 reads CASSLVASGSGTQYF. CDR3 coding DNA: TGTGCCAGCAGCTTAGTTGCTAGCGGGAGCGGTACGCAGTATTTT.

Ten or more counts support this clone. The chain recombines TRBV19 with TRBJ1-1, with D unresolved. The germline V gene has CDR1 LNHDA and CDR2 SQIVND (reference sequence). This CDR3 spans 11 amino acids. The V end lost 4 bases, the J end lost 1 base, and 1 base lay between the germline ends. CDR3 protein: CASSRNTEAFF. CDR3 coding DNA: TGTGCCAGTAGTAGGAACACTGAAGCTTTCTTT.

This clone was recorded at least ten times. This CDR3 is CSGRRDRVNNEQFF. The CDR3 DNA follows: TGCAGTGGTCGCCGGGACAGGGTCAACAATGAGCAGTTCTTC. The V gene is TRBV20-1, the J gene TRBJ2-1, with TRBD1 matching 9 bases. CDR1 and CDR2 (germline): DFQATT, SNEGSKA (reference sequence). V shed 7 bases, J shed 5 bases, and the junction held 9 bases outside the gene matches. The CDR3 consists of 14 residues.

This clone has at least ten counts. This chain connects TRBV18 to TRBJ2-2, with D unresolved. V was trimmed by 0 bases and J by 2 bases, leaving 10 bases between them. The V gene's germline CDR1 is KGHSH and CDR2 LQKENI. CDR3 length: 16 residues. As DNA, the CDR3 is TGTGCCAGCTCACCACCGGGATCGGCTAACACCGGGGAGCTGTTTTTT. Translated, it gives CASSPPGSANTGELFF.

The chain combines TRBV7-6 with TRBJ2-1; D gene unclear. The CDR3 sequence is 14 residues long. In germline, CDR1 is SGHVS, CDR2 FNYEAQ. V lost 1 base and J 6 bases, leaving 10 bases between the germline ends. This chain's CDR3 is CASSLDVSCNEQFF. The CDR3 nucleotides are TGTGCCAGCAGCTTAGATGTTAGCTGCAATGAGCAGTTCTTC. Based on the CDR3 plus reference TRBV7-6 and TRBJ2-1, the full variable domain is GAGVSQSPRYKVTKRGQDVALRCDPISGHVSLYWYRQALGQGPEFLTYFNYEAQQDKSGLPNDRFSAERPEGSISTLTIQRTEQRDSAMYRCASSLDVSCNEQFFGPGTRLTVL.

The chain uses TRBV6-5 and TRBJ1-1; TRBD1 might be the D (6 bases). Trimming pared 2 bases from V and 4 bases from J, leaving 8 bases between. Looked up from germline, CDR1 is MNHEY and CDR2 is SVGAGI. The CDR3 totals 13 residues. The chain's CDR3 is CASSYEGGTEAFF. The CDR3 coding sequence is TGTGCCAGCAGTTACGAGGGGGGCACTGAAGCTTTCTTT.

By its share, this clone is medium-sized. V gene TRBV7-2 combines with J gene TRBJ2-1; TRBD1 aligns across 8 bases. The CDR3 is 16 amino acids. Germline V gene lookup returns CDR1 SGHTA and CDR2 FQGNSA. Trimming cost V 0 bases and J 8 bases; bases outside gene matches: 9. The DNA of the CDR3 is TGTGCCAGCAGCTTAGCGCGGTGGCAGGGGGCCCATGAGCAGTTCTTC. Residues: CASSLARWQGAHEQFF.

This clone was seen many times. The chain uses TRBV2 and TRBJ1-5; D gene uncertain. V dropped 8 bases and J dropped 2 bases, with 10 bases sitting between them. The CDR3 length is 13 residues. Germline CDR1 SNHLY, CDR2 FYNNEI. The CDR3 reads CASCSEGNQPQHF. CDR3 bases: TGTGCCAGCTGCTCGGAGGGCAATCAGCCCCAGCATTTT.

This clone appeared many times. This chain connects TRBV6-2 or TRBV6-3 to TRBJ1-5; weak D call: TRBD1 (5 bases). Germline CDR1 reads MNHEY; CDR2 reads SVGEGT. Trimming left V 8 bases short and J 11 bases short, with 22 bases between. There are 14 residues in the CDR3. The CDR3 region has the DNA TGTGCCAGCGATCGGGGGGGTCTCGGAGGGGCCCAGCATTTT. It codes for CASDRGGLGGAQHF.

To note about this clone: Its ends do not fully match the called genes, so a read error is possible. The chain joins TRBV7-9 to TRBJ1-2; 7 nucleotides align to TRBD1. CDR3 length equals 14 residues. Germline CDR1 and CDR2: SEHNR and FQNEAQ (reference sequence). The CDR3 DNA reads TGTGCAAGCAGCCTGGGACAGTGGACCTATGGCTACACCTTC. Protein sequence: CASSLGQWTYGYTF.

There are a few counts of this clone. The J gene is TRBJ2-7, the V gene TRBV6-1; D remains ambiguous. This CDR3 contains 14 residues. V dropped 7 bases and J dropped 3 bases, with 16 bases sitting between them. CDR1 and CDR2 (germline): MNHNS, SASEGT. The CDR3 protein is CASTAATTYYEQYF. The CDR3 region has the DNA TGTGCCAGCACGGCAGCCACTACTTACTACGAGCAGTACTTC.

This clone was counted only a few times. The gene calls are TRBV6-4 and TRBJ2-2; D may be TRBD1 (5 bases). The CDR3 contains 12 residues. In germline, CDR1 is MRHNA, CDR2 SNTAGT. V was pared by 3 bases and J by 7 bases, with 6 bases between. CDR3: CASSEGVGELFF. The CDR3 region has the DNA TGTGCCAGCAGTGAAGGGGTCGGGGAGCTGTTTTTT.

The genes are TRBV30 and TRBJ2-1, with a tentative D call TRBD2 (6 bases). Germline CDR1 reads GTSNPN; CDR2 reads SVGIG (reference sequence). There are 16 residues in the CDR3. Trimming shortened V by 0 bases and J by 9 bases, and 21 bases separated the two germline ends. CDR3 region: CAWSVKRAGTLFEQFF. DNA for the CDR3: TGTGCCTGGAGTGTAAAGCGGGCAGGAACTTTGTTTGAGCAGTTCTTC.

In its sample, this clone is medium-sized. The chain combines TRBV12-3 or TRBV12-4 with TRBJ2-3; 8 bases map to TRBD2. This CDR3 has 15 amino acids. J gave up 1 base and V 5 bases, and 5 bases lay outside the gene matches. DNA of the CDR3: TGTGCCAGCAGTGATAGCGGGGTGGGCACAGATACGCAGTATTTT. It specifies CASSDSGVGTDTQYF.

In its sample, this clone was seen many times. This chain links TRBV11-1 with TRBJ2-1; the match to TRBD1 covers 8 bases. This CDR3 contains 15 residues. Germline loops: CDR1 SGHAT, CDR2 FQDESV (reference sequence). V was pared by 5 bases and J by 4 bases, with 7 bases of the junction left unmatched. CDR3 sequence: CASSIGTGQYNEQFF. DNA of the CDR3: TGTGCCAGCAGCATCGGGACAGGACAATACAATGAGCAGTTCTTC.

The chain is built from TRBV28 and TRBJ2-1; 8 bases line up with TRBD1. Germline CDR1 and CDR2: MDHEN and SYDVKM. There are 14 residues in the CDR3. V lost 4 bases and J lost 8; bases outside the gene matches: 7. DNA for the CDR3: TGTGCCAGCAGTTGCTTCAGGGGGCGGCATGAGCAGTTCTTC. This sequence encodes CASSCFRGRHEQFF.

This clone has at least ten counts. The chain carries TRBV19 and TRBJ1-5; unclear D gene. With 5 bases removed from V and 1 base from J, the gap between germline ends came to 6 bases. Germline loops: CDR1 LNHDA, CDR2 SQIVND (reference sequence). The CDR3 runs to 13 residues. DNA for the CDR3: TGTGCCAGTAGTCCCTTAAGCAATCAGCCCCAGCATTTT. Residues: CASSPLSNQPQHF.

In its sample, this clone was seen many times. The J gene is TRBJ2-2, the V gene TRBV19, with no clear D. The CDR3 has 16 residues. CDR1 LNHDA and CDR2 SQIVND come from the germline V gene (reference sequence). V was cut by 6 bases and J by 3 bases, with 17 bases left in between. The DNA of the CDR3 is TGTGCCAGTAGAGCAGTTGTTGGGTCTTACACCGGGGAGCTGTTTTTT. Protein sequence: CASRAVVGSYTGELFF.